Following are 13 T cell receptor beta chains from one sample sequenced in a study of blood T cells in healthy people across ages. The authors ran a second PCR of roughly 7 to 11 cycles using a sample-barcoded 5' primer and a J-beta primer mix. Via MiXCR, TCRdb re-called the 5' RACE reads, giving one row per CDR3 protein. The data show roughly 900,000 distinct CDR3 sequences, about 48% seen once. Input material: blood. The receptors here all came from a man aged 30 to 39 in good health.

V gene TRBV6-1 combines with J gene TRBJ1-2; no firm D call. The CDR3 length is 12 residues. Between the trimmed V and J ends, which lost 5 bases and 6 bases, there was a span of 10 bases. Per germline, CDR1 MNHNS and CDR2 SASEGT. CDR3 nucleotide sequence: TGTGCCAGCAGTCTCGTCGCGGATGGCTACACCTTC. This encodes CASSLVADGYTF.

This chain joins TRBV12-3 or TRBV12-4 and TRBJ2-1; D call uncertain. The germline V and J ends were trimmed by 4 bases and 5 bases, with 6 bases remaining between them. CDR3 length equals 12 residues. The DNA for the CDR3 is TGTGCCAGCAGTTGGGAAGACAATGAGCAGTTCTTC. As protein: CASSWEDNEQFF.

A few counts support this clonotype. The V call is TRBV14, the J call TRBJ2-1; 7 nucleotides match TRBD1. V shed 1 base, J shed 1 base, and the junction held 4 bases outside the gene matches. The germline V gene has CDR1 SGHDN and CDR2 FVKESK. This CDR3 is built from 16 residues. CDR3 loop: CASSQGGGKSYNEQFF. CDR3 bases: TGTGCCAGCAGCCAAGGAGGGGGCAAGTCCTACAATGAGCAGTTCTTC. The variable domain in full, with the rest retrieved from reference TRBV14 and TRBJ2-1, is EAGVTQFPSHSVIEKGQTVTLRCDPISGHDNLYWYRRVMGKEIKFLLHFVKESKQDESGMPNNRFLAERTGGTYSTLKVQPAELEDSGVYFCASSQGGGKSYNEQFFGPGTRLTVL.

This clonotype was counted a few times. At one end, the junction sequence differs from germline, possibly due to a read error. CDR3 loop: CASSLRAGGDTQYF. CDR3 nucleotides: TGTGCCAGCAGCTTACGAGCGGGGGGAGATACGCAGTATTTT. The chain combines TRBV5-1 with TRBJ2-3, with 9 nucleotides matching TRBD2. Germline CDR1 is SGHRS and CDR2 is YFSETQ. The CDR3 loop spans 14 amino acids.

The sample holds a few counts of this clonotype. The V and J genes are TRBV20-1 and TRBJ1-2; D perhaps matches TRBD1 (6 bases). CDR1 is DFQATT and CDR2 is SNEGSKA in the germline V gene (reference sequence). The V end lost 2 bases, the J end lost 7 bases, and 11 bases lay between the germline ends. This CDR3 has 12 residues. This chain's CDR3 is CSARTGNGGYTF. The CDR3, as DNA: TGCAGTGCTAGAACAGGGAATGGTGGCTACACCTTC.

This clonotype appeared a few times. CDR3 in DNA: TGTGCCAGCAGCCAAGACGTGTACGAGCAGTACTTC. Encoded protein: CASSQDVYEQYF. V usage is TRBV3-1 and J usage is TRBJ2-7; D is ambiguous. V lost 0 bases, J lost 4 bases, and 4 bases lay in between. Germline V gene data show CDR1 as LGHDT and CDR2 as YNNKEL (reference sequence). There are 12 residues in the CDR3.

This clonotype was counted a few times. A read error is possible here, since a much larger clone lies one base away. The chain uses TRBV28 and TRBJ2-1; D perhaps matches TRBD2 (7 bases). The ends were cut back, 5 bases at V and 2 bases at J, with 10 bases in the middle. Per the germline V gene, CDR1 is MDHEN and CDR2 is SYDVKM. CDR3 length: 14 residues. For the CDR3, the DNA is TGTGCCAGCAGTCGGGGGGACACCTACAATGAGCAGTTCTTC. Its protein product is CASSRGDTYNEQFF.

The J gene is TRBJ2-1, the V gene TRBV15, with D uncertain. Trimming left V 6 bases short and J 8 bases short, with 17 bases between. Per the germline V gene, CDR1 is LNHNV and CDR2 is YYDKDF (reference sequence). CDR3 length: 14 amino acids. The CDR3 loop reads CATRRQALVDEQFF. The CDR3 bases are TGTGCCACCAGACGGCAGGCCCTTGTGGATGAGCAGTTCTTC. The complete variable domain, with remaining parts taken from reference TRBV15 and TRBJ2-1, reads DAMVIQNPRYQVTQFGKPVTLSCSQTLNHNVMYWYQQKSSQAPKLLFHYYDKDFNNEADTPDNFQSRRPNTSFCFLDIRSPGLGDTAMYLCATRRQALVDEQFFGPGTRLTVL.

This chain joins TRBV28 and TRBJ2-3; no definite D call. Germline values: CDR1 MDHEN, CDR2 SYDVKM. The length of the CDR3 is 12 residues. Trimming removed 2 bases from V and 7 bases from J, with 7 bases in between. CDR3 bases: TGTGCCAGCAGTTTACAGGTTAATACGCAGTATTTT. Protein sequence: CASSLQVNTQYF.

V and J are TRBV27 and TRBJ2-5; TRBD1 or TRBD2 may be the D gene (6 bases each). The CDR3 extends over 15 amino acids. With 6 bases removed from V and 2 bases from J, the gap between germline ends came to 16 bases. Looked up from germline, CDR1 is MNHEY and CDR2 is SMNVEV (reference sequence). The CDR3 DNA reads TGTGCCAGCAGCCACCGGGGGCTTACACAAGAGACCCAGTACTTC. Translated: CASSHRGLTQETQYF.

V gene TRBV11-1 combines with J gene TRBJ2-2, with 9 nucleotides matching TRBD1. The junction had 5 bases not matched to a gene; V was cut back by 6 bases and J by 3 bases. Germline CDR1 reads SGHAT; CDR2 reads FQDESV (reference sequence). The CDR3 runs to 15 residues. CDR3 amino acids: CASSKRDRDTGELFF. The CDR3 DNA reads TGTGCCAGCAGTAAAAGGGACAGGGACACCGGGGAGCTGTTTTTT.

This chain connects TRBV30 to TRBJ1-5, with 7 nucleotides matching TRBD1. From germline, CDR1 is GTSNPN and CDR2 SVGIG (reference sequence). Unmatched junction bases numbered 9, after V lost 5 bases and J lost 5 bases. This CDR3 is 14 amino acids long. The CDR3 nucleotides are TGTGCCTGGTCGCTCGGCACAGGGGATCAGCCCCAGCATTTT. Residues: CAWSLGTGDQPQHF.

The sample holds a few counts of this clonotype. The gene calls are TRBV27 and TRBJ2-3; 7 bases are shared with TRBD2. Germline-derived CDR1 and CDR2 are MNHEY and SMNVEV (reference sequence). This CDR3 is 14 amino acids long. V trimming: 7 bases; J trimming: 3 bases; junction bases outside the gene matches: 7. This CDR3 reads CASTGGGRTDTQYF. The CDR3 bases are TGTGCCAGCACAGGCGGGGGAAGAACAGATACGCAGTATTTT.